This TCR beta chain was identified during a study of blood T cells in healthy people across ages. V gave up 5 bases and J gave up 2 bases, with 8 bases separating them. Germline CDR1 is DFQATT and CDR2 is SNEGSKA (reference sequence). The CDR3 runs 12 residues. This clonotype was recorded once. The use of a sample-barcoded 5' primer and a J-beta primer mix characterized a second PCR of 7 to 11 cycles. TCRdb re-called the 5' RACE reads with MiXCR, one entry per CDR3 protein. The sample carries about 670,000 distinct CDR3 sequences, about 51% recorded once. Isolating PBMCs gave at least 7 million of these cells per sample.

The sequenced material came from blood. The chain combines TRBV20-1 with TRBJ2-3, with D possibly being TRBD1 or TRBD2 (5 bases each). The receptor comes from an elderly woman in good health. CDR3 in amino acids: CSAGGPTDTQYF. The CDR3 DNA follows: TGCAGTGCTGGGGGACCCACAGATACGCAGTATTTT.